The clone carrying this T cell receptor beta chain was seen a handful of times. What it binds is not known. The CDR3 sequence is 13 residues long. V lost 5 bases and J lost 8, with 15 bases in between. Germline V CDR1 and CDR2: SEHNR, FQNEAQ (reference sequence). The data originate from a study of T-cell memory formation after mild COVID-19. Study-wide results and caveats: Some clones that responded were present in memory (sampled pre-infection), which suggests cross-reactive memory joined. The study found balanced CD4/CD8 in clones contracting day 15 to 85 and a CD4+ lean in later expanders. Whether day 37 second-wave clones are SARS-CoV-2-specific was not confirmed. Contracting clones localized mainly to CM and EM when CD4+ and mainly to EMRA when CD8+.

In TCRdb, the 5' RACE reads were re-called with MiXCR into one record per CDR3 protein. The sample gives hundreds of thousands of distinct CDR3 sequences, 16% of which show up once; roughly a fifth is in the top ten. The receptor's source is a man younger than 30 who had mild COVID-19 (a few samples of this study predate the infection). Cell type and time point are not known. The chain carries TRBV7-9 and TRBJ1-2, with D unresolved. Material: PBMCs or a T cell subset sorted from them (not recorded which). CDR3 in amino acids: CASSPPEEPGYTF. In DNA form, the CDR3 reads TGTGCCAGCAGCCCCCCCGAAGAGCCCGGCTACACCTTC.